The clone carrying this TCR beta chain was seen more than once but under ten times. The antigen is unknown. The sample comes from a study of beta chain features in type 1 diabetes. Across the whole study: Similarity in age, gender and cell yields was seen between patients and healthy donors.

The CDR3 has 15 residues. V dropped 7 bases and J dropped 4; count of bases not matched to a gene: 10. Germline CDR1 and CDR2: SNHLY and FYNNEI. The authors reverse transcribed all of the isolated RNA, so sequencing captured expressed TCRB transcripts. Generated by immunoSEQ multiplex PCR, the TCRdb table keeps only in-frame clones and is missing some. The data contain about 150,000 clones, 9% to 12% of them singletons. Every donor provided one heparinised blood draw, which averaged about 120 mL. Study outcomes and limitations: Among patients with Type 1 diabetes, TCRB CDR3s were moderately but significantly shorter in every one of the four CD4+ subsets.

This chain uses TRBV2 with TRBJ2-5; 9 bases map to TRBD2. The receptor comes from a man aged 30 to 39 with type 1 diabetes. The specimen sequenced was central memory CD4+ T cells from blood. The CDR3 nucleotides are TGTGCCAGCAAGCGGGAGGTCGGGGCCGGAGAGACCCAGTACTTC. It yields the protein CASKREVGAGETQYF. Full variable domain (rest looked up from reference TRBV2 and TRBJ2-5): EPEVTQTPSHQVTQMGQEVILRCVPISNHLYFYWYRQILGQKVEFLVSFYNNEISEKSEIFDDQFSVERPDGSNFTLKIRSTKLEDSAMYFCASKREVGAGETQYFGPGTRLLVL.